These 25 T cell receptor beta chains originate from one sample sequenced in a study of T cells in Graves' hyperthyroidism and ophthalmopathy. There were TCR beta CDR3 regions amplified from RNA transcripts. TCR CDR3 underwent first-round RT-PCR with the HTBI primer set. TCRdb re-derived calls from the multiplex PCR reads in MiXCR, one entry per CDR3 protein. This table holds roughly 520,000 distinct CDR3 sequences, around a quarter found once. The sequenced material came from blood. These receptors all stem from a woman in her 30s with Graves' ophthalmopathy.

A note on this clonotype: A much larger clone is a single base away; this may be a read error. The V and J genes are TRBV12-3 or TRBV12-4 and TRBJ2-3; D is undetermined. This CDR3 spans 13 amino acids. V was cut by 3 bases and J by 0 bases, with 4 bases left in between. The CDR3 is CASSFDSTDTQYF. The CDR3 DNA reads as TGTGCCAGCAGTTTCGATAGCACAGATACGCAGTATTTT.

The table lists this clonotype with many counts. This sequence joins TRBV6-1 and TRBJ1-2, with D possibly matching TRBD1 (5 bases). The germline V gene encodes CDR1 MNHNS and CDR2 SASEGT. This CDR3 is built from 14 residues. The ends were cut back, 3 bases at V and 4 bases at J, with 12 bases in the middle. CDR3 in DNA: TGTGCCAGCAGTGACCCAGCCGGGACCTATGGCTACACCTTC. It yields the protein CASSDPAGTYGYTF.

Ten or more counts support this clonotype. V usage is TRBV6-2 or TRBV6-3 and J usage is TRBJ1-2, with no clear D. The CDR3 length is 12 residues. CDR1 is MNHEY and CDR2 is SVGEGT in the germline V gene. Trimming left V 4 bases short and J 5 bases short, with 8 bases between. The CDR3, as DNA: TGTGCCAGCAGTTTAGGAAGATATGGCTACACCTTC. Protein sequence: CASSLGRYGYTF.

This clonotype occurred a few times. The chain recombines TRBV28 with TRBJ1-2; D might be TRBD1 (5 bases). There are 14 residues in the CDR3. Germline V gene sequence: CDR1 MDHEN, CDR2 SYDVKM. Between the trimmed V and J ends, which lost 3 bases and 7 bases, there was a span of 15 bases. The CDR3 is CASSLPGLTPGYTF. For the CDR3, the DNA is TGTGCCAGCAGTTTGCCAGGGTTAACTCCTGGCTACACCTTC.

For this clonotype: This may arise from a read error, as a much more abundant clone is one base away. The chain combines TRBV11-1 with TRBJ2-2; TRBD2 is a possible D gene (5 bases). CDR3 length equals 16 residues. Germline V CDR1 and CDR2: SGHAT, FQDESV (reference sequence). The ends were cut back, 3 bases at V and 3 bases at J, with 14 bases in the middle. DNA of the CDR3: TGTGCCAGCAGCTTGCTTAGCGACCTGTACACCGGGGAGCTGTTTTTT. Residues: CASSLLSDLYTGELFF.

This clonotype was found many times. The chain combines TRBV6-2 or TRBV6-3 with TRBJ2-7; D gene uncertain. The CDR3 consists of 16 residues. Germline V gene sequence: CDR1 MNHEY, CDR2 SVGEGT. The germline V and J ends were trimmed by 0 bases and 0 bases, with 12 bases remaining between them. This CDR3 is CASSYSSSESSYEQYF. As DNA, the CDR3 is TGTGCCAGCAGTTACTCGAGCAGCGAGAGCTCCTACGAGCAGTACTTC.

This clonotype was seen repeatedly, ten times or more. This chain links TRBV7-9 with TRBJ2-5; D might be TRBD2 (7 bases). V shed 5 bases and J shed 2 bases, with 15 bases lying between them. Germline CDR1 and CDR2: SEHNR and FQNEAQ (reference sequence). This CDR3 is 15 amino acids long. CDR3 coding DNA: TGTGCCAGCAGCAACCCGGGGGGCGTACAAGAGACCCAGTACTTC. Translation gives CASSNPGGVQETQYF. Full variable domain (rest looked up from reference TRBV7-9 and TRBJ2-5): DTGVSQNPRHKITKRGQNVTFRCDPISEHNRLYWYRQTLGQGPEFLTYFQNEAQLEKSRLLSDRFSAERPKGSFSTLEIQRTEQGDSAMYLCASSNPGGVQETQYFGPGTRLLVL.

This clonotype was seen many times. The rearrangement joins TRBV6-2 or TRBV6-3 to TRBJ2-2; 8 bases line up with TRBD1. V trimming: 6 bases; J trimming: 6 bases; junction bases outside the gene matches: 3. This CDR3 is 13 amino acids long. CDR1 is MNHEY and CDR2 is SVGEGT in the germline V gene. The CDR3 loop reads CASRDREAGELFF. In DNA, the CDR3 is TGTGCCAGCAGGGACAGGGAGGCCGGGGAGCTGTTTTTT.

This chain joins TRBV6-1 and TRBJ1-2; maybe TRBD1 (5 bases). Germline CDR1 reads MNHNS; CDR2 reads SASEGT. V was trimmed by 1 base and J by 2 bases, leaving 11 bases between them. The CDR3 loop spans 15 amino acids. As DNA, the CDR3 is TGTGCCAGCAGTGAAGTAGCAGGGTGGAACTATGGCTACACCTTC. It is translated as CASSEVAGWNYGYTF.

This clonotype was found many times. The rearrangement links TRBV14 to TRBJ2-7; D may be TRBD1 or TRBD2 (5 bases each). Looked up from germline, CDR1 is SGHDN and CDR2 is FVKESK. V shed 2 bases and J shed 8 bases, with 16 bases lying between them. CDR3 length equals 14 residues. This chain's CDR3 is CASSQYNEGNKQYF. As DNA, the CDR3 is TGTGCCAGCAGCCAATATAACGAGGGGAACAAGCAGTACTTC.

At least ten counts were recorded for this clonotype. V and J are TRBV2 and TRBJ1-2; no clear D. Germline CDR1 SNHLY, CDR2 FYNNEI. CDR3 length: 14 amino acids. Trimming pared 4 bases from V and 3 bases from J, leaving 12 bases between. CDR3 sequence reads: CASSVVVGDYGYTF. Here the CDR3 DNA reads TGTGCCAGCAGTGTAGTAGTCGGGGACTATGGCTACACCTTC.

The chain has TRBV12-3 or TRBV12-4 and TRBJ1-2; TRBD1 matches at 8 bases. The trim removed 5 bases at V and 0 bases at J, leaving 5 bases unmatched. The CDR3 is 15 amino acids. The CDR3 protein is CASSPTGGTNYGYTF. In nucleotides, the CDR3 is TGTGCCAGCAGTCCCACAGGGGGTACTAACTATGGCTACACCTTC.

The table lists this clonotype with many counts. The V call is TRBV6-1, the J call TRBJ2-2, with D unresolved. This CDR3 is built from 14 residues. Trimming took off 6 bases at V and 6 bases at J, with 14 bases between the two ends. Germline-derived CDR1 and CDR2 are MNHNS and SASEGT. Here the CDR3 reads CASRLPERPGELFF. DNA for the CDR3: TGTGCCAGCAGACTGCCTGAGAGGCCCGGGGAGCTGTTTTTT.

This clonotype was observed a few times. The chain uses TRBV9 and TRBJ1-5; a possible D gene is TRBD1 (6 bases). V dropped 4 bases and J dropped 3 bases, with 14 bases sitting between them. Germline CDR1 SGDLS, CDR2 YYNGEE. The CDR3 has 15 residues. DNA for the CDR3: TGTGCCAGCAGCCCACAGGGTTCTACCAATCAGCCCCAGCATTTT. Translation gives CASSPQGSTNQPQHF.

This clonotype was recorded at least ten times. The chain employs TRBV7-8 and TRBJ2-7; 9 bases match TRBD2. Trimming took 1 base from V and 3 from J; bases not matched to a gene: 13. The CDR3 totals 18 residues. Germline values: CDR1 SGHVS, CDR2 FQNEAQ. The CDR3 spells CASSLGVIIGGGVYEQYF. In DNA, the CDR3 is TGTGCCAGCAGCTTAGGGGTCATTATAGGCGGGGGGGTCTACGAGCAGTACTTC.

The gene calls are TRBV6-1 and TRBJ1-1, with D maybe TRBD1 (6 bases). V shed 7 bases and J shed 0 bases, with 12 bases lying between them. This CDR3 is built from 14 residues. Germline V gene sequence: CDR1 MNHNS, CDR2 SASEGT. The DNA for the CDR3 is TGTGCCAGCACCACGACAGGAGTGAACACTGAAGCTTTCTTT. Protein product: CASTTTGVNTEAFF.

This clonotype was counted a single time. The J gene is TRBJ1-2, the V gene TRBV20-1; D call uncertain. V was cut by 2 bases and J by 4 bases, with 8 bases left in between. The CDR3 spans 12 residues. Germline CDR1 and CDR2: DFQATT and SNEGSKA (reference sequence). CDR3 region: CSARSYVYGYTF. CDR3 nucleotide sequence: TGCAGTGCTAGAAGCTACGTCTATGGCTACACCTTC.

V is TRBV6-5 and J is TRBJ2-6, with unresolved D. Germline V lookup: CDR1 MNHEY, CDR2 SVGAGI. V lost 2 bases and J lost 3, with 8 bases in between. The CDR3 is 15 residues long. CDR3 DNA sequence: TGTGCCAGCAGTTACGAGGTCGGTGGGGCCAACGTCCTGACTTTC. It translates to CASSYEVGGANVLTF.

V usage is TRBV12-3 or TRBV12-4 and J usage is TRBJ2-2, with D possibly being TRBD2 (6 bases). Trimming took off 1 base at V and 5 bases at J, with 8 bases between the two ends. The CDR3 runs to 14 residues. The CDR3 DNA reads TGTGCCAGCAGTTTAGAACGGGGGACCGGGGAGCTGTTTTTT. It translates to CASSLERGTGELFF.

The CDR3 loop is CASSGRYEAFF. CDR3 sequence (DNA): TGCGCCAGCAGCGGCCGCTATGAAGCTTTCTTT. The chain recombines TRBV5-1 with TRBJ1-1, with D uncertain. The CDR3 runs 11 residues. Deletions cut 4 bases from V and 7 bases from J, with 8 bases between. Germline V gene lookup returns CDR1 SGHRS and CDR2 YFSETQ.

This clonotype occurred many times. V is TRBV20-1 and J is TRBJ2-2; D possibly uses TRBD1 or TRBD2 (5 bases each). The germline V gene encodes CDR1 DFQATT and CDR2 SNEGSKA (reference sequence). The CDR3 has 11 amino acids. Trimming took off 5 bases at V and 8 bases at J, with 9 bases between the two ends. The CDR3 DNA follows: TGCAGTGCTCCTGGGGGAGGGGAGCTGTTTTTT. Translated: CSAPGGGELFF.

In its sample, this clonotype was seen many times. V is TRBV11-3 and J is TRBJ2-7; D gene uncertain. The germline V gene encodes CDR1 SGHNT and CDR2 YENEEA. The ends were cut back, 2 bases at V and 0 bases at J, with 14 bases in the middle. The CDR3 contains 16 residues. CDR3 loop: CASSLFPPRSSYEQYF. CDR3 DNA: TGTGCCAGCAGCTTATTCCCCCCCCGGAGCTCCTACGAGCAGTACTTC.

The count of this clonotype is one. This chain links TRBV12-3 or TRBV12-4 with TRBJ2-7, with 7 bases fitting TRBD1. The CDR3 spans 16 residues. V shed 2 bases, J shed 3 bases, and the junction held 10 bases outside the gene matches. CDR3 in amino acids: CASSLQSGTALYEQYF. Here the CDR3 DNA reads TGTGCCAGCAGTTTACAGTCCGGGACAGCCCTCTACGAGCAGTACTTC.

The CDR3 here is CATGTERFTQYF. The CDR3 nucleotides read TGTGCCACTGGGACGGAGCGGTTTACCCAGTACTTC. The rearrangement links TRBV15 to TRBJ2-5, with D perhaps TRBD1 or TRBD2 (5 bases each). Germline lookup yields CDR1 LNHNV and CDR2 YYDKDF (reference sequence). V shed 9 bases and J shed 8 bases, with 16 bases lying between them. The CDR3 covers 12 residues.

This clonotype was seen many times. CDR3 nucleotides: TGTGCCAGCAGTTTTGGAGACAGGGTCTTCGAGCAGTACTTC. Residues: CASSFGDRVFEQYF. The chain links TRBV27 to TRBJ2-7; 7 bases are shared with TRBD1. Trimming removed 3 bases from V and 6 bases from J; junction bases left unmatched: 8. Germline V gene lookup returns CDR1 MNHEY and CDR2 SMNVEV (reference sequence). The CDR3 runs 14 residues.